This T cell receptor beta chain was documented in a study of blood T cell repertoires in COVID-19 (dated by TCRdb to about 2020). In the study overall: The collaborator samples originated in the United States, Italy and Spain and spanned the acute and convalescent phases of COVID-19. The material from the prospective study consisted of cDNA or gDNA derived from T cells, B-cell-depleted T cells, or PBMCs. Deeply sampled blood TCRbeta repertoires from subjects exposed to, actively infected with, or recovered from COVID-19 were included in the dataset. A freely available public database, intended as a resource for researchers studying the immune response to SARS-CoV-2, is where the repertoires were released. Samples were obtained from the ongoing ImmuneRACE study (first 160 participants) and from 1,254 subjects provided by 6 global collaborators. A de-identified subject ID, COVID-19 status, age in years and sex were almost always included in the sample metadata. Where HLA class I and class II types were available, the types were taken from metadata supplied by the sample provider, not from assay-based typing. Study-wide conclusions, independent of this receptor: Clinical and demographic metadata were provided uncurated, with the amount varying by source and participant.

The CDR3, cysteine through phenylalanine, is 16 amino acids long. The read is trimmed to its CDR3 DNA, 48 bases read in frame from base 1. The germline V gene (reference sequence) gives CDR1 as MNHEY and CDR2 as SMNVEV. Trimming costs V 0 bases and J 5 bases, and their ends lie 14 bases apart. In the prospective study, participants were roughly 18 to 100 years old, resided in around 25 geographic areas of the United States, and were enrolled through a virtual design. Cohort assignment in the prospective study relied on participant-reported clinical history from a screening survey and a study questionnaire. For ImmuneRACE Cohort 3, a participant was defined as recovered based on two consecutive negative NP/OP PCR tests, clearance by a healthcare professional, or resolution of symptoms. In the prospective study, mobile phlebotomists collected whole blood, serum and a nasopharyngeal or oropharyngeal swab from each participant. Additional blood draws and questionnaires over an approximately two-month period could optionally be provided by prospective study participants. Blood samples from the prospective study were shipped frozen or at room temperature prior to DNA extraction.

The immunoSEQ Assay, a bias-controlled multiplex PCR, was used to amplify TCRbeta CDR3 regions from genomic DNA. The authors' pipeline ran thus. The number of nucleated cells in each sample was estimated from the amplification of reference gene primers within the assay. To quantify the absolute abundance of each unique TCRbeta CDR3 rearrangement, sequence reads were collapsed and filtered. Productive Simpson clonality was computed per sample as the square root of Simpson's diversity index over productive rearrangements. TCRdb retrieved this table from immuneACCESS and kept in-frame rearrangements only. Not all clones are present; in checked studies, unresolved V genes account for under half, and no reason is known for the remainder. That table gives V, J and clone size, and the DNA gave D and trimming. The sample includes about 480,000 clones, with more than 75% observed a single time. The top ten clonotypes cover 1.8% of the sample.

This clone has just one count. Its antigen specificity is not known. The record has no base qualities; no much larger clone is one base away. Input material: PBMCs or T cells enriched from blood (not recorded which). The clonotype comes from a woman in her 40s who had recovered from COVID-19. The chain joins TRBV27 to TRBJ1-3; the D gene is perhaps TRBD1, on 6 matching bases. The CDR3 here reads CASSLSFTGSRNTIYF. The nucleotide sequence reads as follows: TGTGCCAGCAGTTTATCCTTCACAGGGTCAAGAAACACCATATATTTT.